This note documents a single T cell receptor (beta chain) sequence. What it recognizes is unknown. These data are taken from a study of cytomegalovirus exposure and HLA in healthy donors. The study's findings and limits: Analysis was performed later, and it showed HLA-associated TCR beta chains to be more clonally expanded than equally common others.

PCR involved 60 Vbeta and 13 Jbeta primers. Per the authors' pipeline: Later work found 74 million or so unique TCR beta chains, with 9.5 million to 11 million shared. Repertoires were generated with immunoSEQ multiplex PCR, while TCRdb's copy carries only in-frame clones and drops some. The DNA was the basis for D and trimming; V, J and clone size are from that table. The table includes 150,000 or so clones, roughly four fifths detected once. Trimming at V came to 5 bases and at J to 2 bases, leaving 14 bases not matched to a gene. CDR3 size: 18 residues. The germline CDR1 and CDR2 sequences are SEHNR and FQNEAQ (reference sequence).

Sequencing was done on a sample of PBMCs. The clonotype comes from a man between 18 and 29 years old in good health and CMV-seropositive. V and J are TRBV7-9 and TRBJ2-2; 7 bases are shared with TRBD2. This CDR3 is CASSLTISGAGNTGELFF. The CDR3 bases are TGTGCCAGCAGCCTAACTATTTCAGGAGCGGGAAACACCGGGGAGCTGTTTTTT.